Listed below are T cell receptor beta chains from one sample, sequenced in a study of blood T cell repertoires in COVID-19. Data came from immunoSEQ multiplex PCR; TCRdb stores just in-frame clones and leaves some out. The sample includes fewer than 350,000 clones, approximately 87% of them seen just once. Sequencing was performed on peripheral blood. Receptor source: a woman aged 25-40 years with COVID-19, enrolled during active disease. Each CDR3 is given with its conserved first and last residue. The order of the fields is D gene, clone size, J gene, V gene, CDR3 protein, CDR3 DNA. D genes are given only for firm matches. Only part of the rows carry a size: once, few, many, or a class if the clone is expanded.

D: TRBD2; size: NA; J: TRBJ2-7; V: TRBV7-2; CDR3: CASTPGLAGYEQYF; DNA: TGTGCCAGCACCCCGGGACTAGCGGGCTACGAGCAGTACTTC
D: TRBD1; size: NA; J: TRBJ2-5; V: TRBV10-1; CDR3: CASAGQAKETQYF; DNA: TGCGCCAGCGCCGGACAGGCTAAAGAGACCCAGTACTTC
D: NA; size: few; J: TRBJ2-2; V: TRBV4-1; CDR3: CASSQYNRNTGELFF; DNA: TGCGCCAGCAGCCAATATAACAGGAACACCGGGGAGCTGTTTTTT
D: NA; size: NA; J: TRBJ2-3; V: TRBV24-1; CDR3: CATSDRKIRYGSCTDTQYF; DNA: TGTGCCACCAGTGATCGAAAGATTAGATACGGGTCCTGCACAGATACGCAGTATTTT
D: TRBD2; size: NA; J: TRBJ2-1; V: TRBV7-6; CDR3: CASSFGLAGNNEQFF; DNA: TGTGCCAGCAGCTTTGGGCTAGCGGGGAACAATGAGCAGTTCTTC
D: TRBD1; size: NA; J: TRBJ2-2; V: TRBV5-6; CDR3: CASSLGDRVITGELFF; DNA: TGTGCCAGCAGCTTGGGGGACAGGGTAATCACCGGGGAGCTGTTTTTT
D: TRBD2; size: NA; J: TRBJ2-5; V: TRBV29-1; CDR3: CSVVLAGDGSETQYF; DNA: TGCAGCGTTGTATTGGCGGGGGATGGTTCGGAGACCCAGTACTTC
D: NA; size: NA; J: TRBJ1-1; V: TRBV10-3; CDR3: CAIGPEEGTEAFF; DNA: TGTGCCATCGGGCCAGAAGAGGGCACTGAAGCTTTCTTT
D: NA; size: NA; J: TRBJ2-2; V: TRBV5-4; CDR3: CASSSTQGGGELFF; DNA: TGTGCCAGCAGCTCGACTCAGGGTGGCGGGGAGCTGTTTTTT
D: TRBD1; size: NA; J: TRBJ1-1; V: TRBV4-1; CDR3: CASSQGGQGALINTEAFF; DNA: TGCGCCAGCAGCCAAGGGGGACAGGGGGCATTAATCAACACTGAAGCTTTCTTT
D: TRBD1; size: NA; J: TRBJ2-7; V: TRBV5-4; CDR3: CASSPGGQGTYEQYF; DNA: TGTGCCAGCAGCCCCGGGGGACAGGGGACGTACGAGCAGTACTTC
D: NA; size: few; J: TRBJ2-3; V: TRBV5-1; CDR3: CASHRDQTFLDTQYF; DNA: TGCGCCTCCCACCGAGACCAGACATTTTTGGATACGCAGTATTTT
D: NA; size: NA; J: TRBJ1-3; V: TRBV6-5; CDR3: CASSYSMSGPIYF; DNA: TGTGCCAGCAGTTATTCTATGTCAGGCCCCATATATTTT
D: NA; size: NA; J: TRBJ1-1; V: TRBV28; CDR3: CASSLSRIRTEAFF; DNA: TGTGCCAGCAGTTTATCCAGAATCAGGACTGAAGCTTTCTTT
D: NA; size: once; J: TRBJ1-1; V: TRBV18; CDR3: CASSPNSGNTEAFF; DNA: TGTGCCAGCTCACCTAATTCCGGGAACACTGAAGCTTTCTTT
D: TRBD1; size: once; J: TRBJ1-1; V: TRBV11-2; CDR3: CASSKTGQGGTEAFF; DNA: TGTGCCAGCAGCAAAACGGGACAGGGAGGGACTGAAGCTTTCTTT
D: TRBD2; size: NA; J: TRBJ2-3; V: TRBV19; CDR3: CASSGSGVSTDTQYF; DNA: TGTGCCAGTAGTGGTAGCGGGGTTAGCACAGATACGCAGTATTTT
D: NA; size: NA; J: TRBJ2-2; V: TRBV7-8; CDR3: CASSPSGSDTGELFF; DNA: TGTGCCAGCAGCCCATCGGGATCGGACACCGGGGAGCTGTTTTTT
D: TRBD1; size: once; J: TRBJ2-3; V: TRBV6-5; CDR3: CAVRQGADTQYF; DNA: TGTGCCGTCCGACAGGGAGCAGATACGCAGTATTTT
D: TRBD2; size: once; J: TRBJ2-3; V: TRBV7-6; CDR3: CASSLVRGDSGTDTQYF; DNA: TGTGCCAGCAGCTTAGTTCGGGGCGATAGCGGGACAGATACGCAGTATTTT
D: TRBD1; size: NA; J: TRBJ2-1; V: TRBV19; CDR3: CASSILAGGQFF; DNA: TGTGCCAGTAGCATTCTCGCAGGGGGGCAGTTCTTC
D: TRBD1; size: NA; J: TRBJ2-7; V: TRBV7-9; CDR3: CASTAETGPYEQYF; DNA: TGTGCCAGCACAGCCGAGACAGGGCCCTACGAGCAGTACTTC
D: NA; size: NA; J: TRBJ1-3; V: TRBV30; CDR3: CAWRSLGSSGNTIYF; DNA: TGTGCCTGGAGGTCCTTAGGGAGCTCTGGAAACACCATATATTTT
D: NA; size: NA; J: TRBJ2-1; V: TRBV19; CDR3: CASTAVGGPYNEQFF; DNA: TGTGCCAGTACCGCGGTGGGGGGTCCTTACAATGAGCAGTTCTTC
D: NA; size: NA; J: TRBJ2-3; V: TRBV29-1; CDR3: CSVEIRFGQASTDTQYF; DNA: TGCAGCGTTGAAATCAGGTTTGGGCAGGCTAGCACAGATACGCAGTATTTT
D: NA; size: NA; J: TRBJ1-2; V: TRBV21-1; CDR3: CASSPIVEPNGYTF; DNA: TGTGCCAGCAGCCCTATTGTTGAACCCAATGGCTACACCTTC
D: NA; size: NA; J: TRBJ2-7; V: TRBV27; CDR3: CASSLSTGPYEQYF; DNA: TGTGCCAGCAGTTTATCGACAGGACCCTACGAGCAGTACTTC
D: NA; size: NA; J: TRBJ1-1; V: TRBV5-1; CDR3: CASSLLGDLAFF; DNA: TGCGCCAGCAGCTTGTTAGGGGATCTCGCTTTCTTT
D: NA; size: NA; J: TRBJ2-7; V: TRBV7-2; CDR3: CASSLEVPRGGALYEQYF; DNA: TGTGCCAGCAGCTTAGAAGTTCCGAGGGGGGGGGCCCTCTACGAGCAGTACTTC
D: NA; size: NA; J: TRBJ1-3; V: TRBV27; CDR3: CASSLGGTGNTIYF; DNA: TGTGCCAGCAGTTTGGGGGGGACTGGAAACACCATATATTTT
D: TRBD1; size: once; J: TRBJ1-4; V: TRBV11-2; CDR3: CASRQGSGEKLFF; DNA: TGTGCCAGTCGACAGGGATCAGGAGAAAAACTGTTTTTT
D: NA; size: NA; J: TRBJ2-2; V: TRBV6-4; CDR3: CASSESLANTGELFF; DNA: TGTGCCAGCAGTGAGTCGTTAGCGAACACCGGGGAGCTGTTTTTT
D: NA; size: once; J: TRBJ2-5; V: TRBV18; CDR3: CASSPQRGYQETQYF; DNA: TGTGCCAGCTCACCACAAAGGGGGTACCAAGAGACCCAGTACTTC
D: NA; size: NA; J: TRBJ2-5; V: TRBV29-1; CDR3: CSVVPTRETQYF; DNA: TGCAGCGTTGTGCCTACGAGAGAGACCCAGTACTTC
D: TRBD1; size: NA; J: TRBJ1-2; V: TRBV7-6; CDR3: CASSGSGGNYGYTF; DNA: TGTGCCAGCAGCGGATCAGGGGGAAACTATGGCTACACCTTC
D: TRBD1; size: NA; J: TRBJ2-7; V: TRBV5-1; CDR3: CASSWTGSRTYEQYF; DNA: TGCGCCAGCAGCTGGACAGGGTCCAGAACCTACGAGCAGTACTTC
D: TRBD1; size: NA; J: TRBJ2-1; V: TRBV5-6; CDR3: CASSWARDRVGNEQFF; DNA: TGTGCCAGCAGCTGGGCGAGGGACAGGGTTGGGAATGAGCAGTTCTTC
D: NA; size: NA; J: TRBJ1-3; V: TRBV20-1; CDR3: CSASQGARSTIYF; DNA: TGCAGTGCTAGTCAGGGTGCTAGGAGCACCATATATTTT
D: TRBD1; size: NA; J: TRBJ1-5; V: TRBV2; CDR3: CASSAIHRGLRQPQHF; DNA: TGTGCCAGCAGTGCCATTCACAGGGGGCTAAGGCAGCCCCAGCATTTT
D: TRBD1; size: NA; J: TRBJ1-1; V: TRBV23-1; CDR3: CASSHSTGVQNTEAFF; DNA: TGCGCCAGCAGTCATTCCACAGGGGTCCAGAACACTGAAGCTTTCTTT
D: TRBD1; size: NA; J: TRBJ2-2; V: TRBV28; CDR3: CASSPAGTGKSGELFF; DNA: TGTGCCAGCAGTCCCGCCGGGACAGGGAAATCCGGGGAGCTGTTTTTT
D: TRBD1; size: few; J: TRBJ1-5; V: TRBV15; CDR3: CATHQGAVTDQPQHF; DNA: TGTGCCACCCATCAGGGGGCTGTAACGGATCAGCCCCAGCATTTT
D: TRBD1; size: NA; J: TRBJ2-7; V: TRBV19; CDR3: CASSGIRDRGYEQYF; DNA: TGTGCCAGTAGTGGGATCCGGGACAGGGGCTACGAGCAGTACTTC
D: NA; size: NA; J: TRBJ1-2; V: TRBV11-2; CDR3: CASSLRGSTYGYTF; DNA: TGTGCCAGCAGCTTAAGGGGGTCCACCTATGGCTACACCTTC
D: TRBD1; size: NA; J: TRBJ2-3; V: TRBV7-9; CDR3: CASSQTGGRAPGADTQYF; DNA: TGTGCCAGCAGCCAGACAGGGGGCCGGGCCCCGGGCGCAGATACGCAGTATTTT
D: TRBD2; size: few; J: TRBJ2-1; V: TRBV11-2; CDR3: CASSSLAGVFEQFF; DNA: TGTGCCAGCAGCTCTCTAGCGGGGGTTTTCGAGCAGTTCTTC
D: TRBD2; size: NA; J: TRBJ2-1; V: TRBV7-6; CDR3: CASSSTGGSYNEQFF; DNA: TGTGCCAGCAGCTCGACGGGAGGGTCCTACAATGAGCAGTTCTTC
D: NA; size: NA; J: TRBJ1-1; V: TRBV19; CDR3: CASSTQGGTEAFF; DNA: TGTGCCAGTAGTACACAGGGTGGCACTGAAGCTTTCTTT
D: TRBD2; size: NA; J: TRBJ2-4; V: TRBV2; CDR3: CASSRTSGVAAKNIQYF; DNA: TGTGCCAGCAGCAGGACTAGCGGGGTTGCAGCCAAAAACATTCAGTACTTC
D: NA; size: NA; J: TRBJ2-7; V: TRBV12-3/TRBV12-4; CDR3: CASSFGGREEQYF; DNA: TGTGCCAGCAGTTTCGGTGGGAGAGAAGAGCAGTACTTC
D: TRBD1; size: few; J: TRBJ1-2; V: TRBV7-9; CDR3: CASSLALGQLAEGYTF; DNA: TGTGCCAGCAGCTTAGCGCTGGGACAGCTCGCGGAGGGCTACACCTTC
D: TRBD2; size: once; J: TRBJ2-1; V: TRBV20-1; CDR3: CSASSPQAGGPDNEQFF; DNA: TGCAGTGCTAGTAGCCCCCAAGCGGGGGGGCCCGACAATGAGCAGTTCTTC
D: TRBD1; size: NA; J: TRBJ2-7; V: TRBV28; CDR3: CASGGQLLREQYF; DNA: TGTGCCAGCGGGGGACAGTTACTACGCGAGCAGTACTTC
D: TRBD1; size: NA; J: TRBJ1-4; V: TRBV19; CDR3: CATWDRATNEKLFF; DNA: TGTGCCACCTGGGACAGGGCAACTAATGAAAAACTGTTTTTT
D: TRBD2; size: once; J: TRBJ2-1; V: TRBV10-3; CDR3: CAISEGGAGAYNEQFF; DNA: TGTGCCATCAGTGAGGGAGGAGCGGGGGCCTACAATGAGCAGTTCTTC
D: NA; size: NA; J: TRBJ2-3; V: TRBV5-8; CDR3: CASSFWGRVDTQYF; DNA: TGTGCCAGCAGCTTTTGGGGGCGCGTAGATACGCAGTATTTT